What follows are 19 T cell receptor beta chains derived from one specimen sequenced in a study of CXCR3-negative and CXCR3-positive naive CD8 T cells. UMI-tagged TRB cDNA libraries were built via 5' RACE. Reanalyzing the 5' RACE reads, TCRdb keeps one entry per CDR3 protein, without DNA. Its listing shows approximately 100,000 distinct CDR3 sequences. These TCRs are of unknown antigen specificity. Study-level points and caveats: Relative to CXCR3-negative naive cells, CXCR3-positive naive cells had more hydrophobic TRB CDR3s.

Sequencing was carried out using naive CXCR3+ CD8+ T cells from blood. Subset defined: CD45RO-CCR7+CD27+CD95- naive CD8+ T cells expressing CXCR3 (TNR3+). These receptors were taken from a human donor in good health. Some clones in this sample may be carry-over from other donors' samples.

V gene TRBV6-2 or TRBV6-3 combines with J gene TRBJ2-7; the D call from TCRdb, TRBD1, cannot be confirmed without DNA. CDR3 length equals 16 residues. Germline CDR1 is MNHEY and CDR2 is SVGEGT. The CDR3: CASSYSRQTGFYEQYF.

The chain has TRBV28 and TRBJ2-3; absent DNA, TCRdb's TRBD2 call cannot be checked. The CDR3 is made up of 17 amino acids. The germline CDR1 and CDR2 sequences are MDHEN and SYDVKM. The CDR3 protein is CASTPTIRLAGADTQYF.

The chain has TRBV7-9 and TRBJ2-7; TCRdb gives TRBD1 as the D gene, but with no DNA this cannot be confirmed. Germline CDR1 is SEHNR and CDR2 is FQNEAQ (reference sequence). The CDR3 sequence is 14 residues long. CDR3 sequence reads: CASSLRTGTYEQYF.

The chain uses TRBV12-3 or TRBV12-4 and TRBJ2-3; the TCRdb D gene call, TRBD1, has no DNA to confirm it. This CDR3 has 15 amino acids. CDR3 loop: CASSSLGGPADTQYF.

The rearrangement joins TRBV21-1 to TRBJ1-1; no DNA is available, so the TRBD1 call from TCRdb remains unchecked. TRBV21-1 is given as a pseudogene. This CDR3 comprises 17 residues. The CDR3 loop reads CASSKERRGRRYTEAFF.

The rearrangement joins TRBV20-1 to TRBJ1-4; TCRdb selects TRBD1, and the lack of DNA leaves this call unchecked. From germline, CDR1 is DFQATT and CDR2 SNEGSKA (reference sequence). The CDR3 runs to 16 residues. CDR3 in amino acids: CSARDRAGSRHEKLFF.

The V gene is TRBV11-2, the J gene TRBJ2-1. Germline V gene sequence: CDR1 SGHAT, CDR2 FQNNGV. The CDR3 sequence is 12 residues long. The CDR3 sequence is CASSLVPNEQFF.

This sequence joins TRBV27 and TRBJ2-7; the TCRdb call, TRBD2, lacks DNA for checking. From germline, CDR1 is MNHEY and CDR2 SMNVEV (reference sequence). The CDR3 has 15 amino acids. The CDR3 protein is CASSPGLTSSYEQYF.

V gene TRBV4-3 combines with J gene TRBJ1-5. This CDR3 is 15 amino acids long. Germline lookup yields CDR1 LGHNA and CDR2 YSLEER. The chain's CDR3 is CASSQGRVSNQPQHF.

The rearrangement uses TRBV21-1 and TRBJ2-7; the D call from TCRdb, TRBD1, cannot be confirmed without DNA. TRBV21-1 is marked as a pseudogene. The CDR3 sequence is 17 residues long. The CDR3 sequence is CASSNPRTGGSSYEQYF.

The chain combines TRBV12-3 or TRBV12-4 with TRBJ2-1. CDR3 length: 16 amino acids. CDR3 sequence reads: CASSFGIGLRYNEQFF.

This chain connects TRBV28 to TRBJ2-6; no DNA is available, so the TRBD1 call from TCRdb remains unchecked. The CDR3 is 19 residues long. Germline loops: CDR1 MDHEN, CDR2 SYDVKM. The CDR3 reads CASSHSRTDRSPGANVLTF. The full variable domain, with the rest looked up from reference TRBV28 and TRBJ2-6, is DVKVTQSSRYLVKRTGEKVFLECVQDMDHENMFWYRQDPGLGLRLIYFSYDVKMKEKGDIPEGYSVSREKKERFSLILESASTNQTSMYLCASSHSRTDRSPGANVLTFGAGSRLTVL.

V is TRBV7-9 and J is TRBJ2-7; TCRdb proposes TRBD1, but this gene call is untestable without DNA. Germline CDR1 reads SEHNR; CDR2 reads FQNEAQ (reference sequence). This CDR3 region has 13 residues. CDR3 residues: CASSRTGTAEVDF. The full variable domain, in which reference TRBV7-9 and TRBJ2-7 provide the parts outside the CDR3, is DTGVSQNPRHKITKRGQNVTFRCDPISEHNRLYWYRQTLGQGPEFLTYFQNEAQLEKSRLLSDRFSAERPKGSFSTLEIQRTEQGDSAMYLCASSRTGTAEVDFGPGTRLTVT.

V is TRBV10-1 and J is TRBJ2-3; TCRdb outputs TRBD1, but without DNA this stays unchecked. The length of the CDR3 is 17 residues. The V gene's germline CDR1 is WNHNN and CDR2 SYGVQD (reference sequence). The chain's CDR3 is CASSESVWTESTDTQYF.

V is TRBV12-3 or TRBV12-4 and J is TRBJ2-7; TCRdb's D call of TRBD1 is untestable without DNA. The CDR3 is 15 residues long. The CDR3: CASSTQGQHSYEQYF.

The gene calls are TRBV7-9 and TRBJ1-1; TCRdb gives TRBD1 as the D gene, but with no DNA this cannot be confirmed. Germline lookup yields CDR1 SEHNR and CDR2 FQNEAQ (reference sequence). This CDR3 is 13 amino acids long. The CDR3 is CASSLAEGAGAFF.

The chain is built from TRBV6-6 and TRBJ2-1. This CDR3 spans 13 amino acids. CDR1 MNHNY and CDR2 SVGAGI come from the germline V gene (reference sequence). The CDR3 reads CASSGSSYNEQFF.

V is TRBV29-1 and J is TRBJ2-7; no DNA is available, so the TRBD2 call from TCRdb remains unchecked. This CDR3 comprises 15 residues. The germline V gene encodes CDR1 SQVTM and CDR2 ANQGSEA. This CDR3 is CSVGGVASGSYEQYF.

The chain employs TRBV7-2 and TRBJ2-5; TCRdb gives TRBD2 as the D gene, but with no DNA this cannot be confirmed. The CDR3 loop spans 15 amino acids. The germline V gene encodes CDR1 SGHTA and CDR2 FQGNSA. The chain's CDR3 is CASSLADYRMETQHF.